Listed here are 8 T cell receptor beta chains from one sample, sequenced in a study of T cells in Graves' hyperthyroidism and ophthalmopathy. RNA transcripts yielded amplified TCR beta CDR3 regions. HTBI primers were used for first-round RT-PCR of the TCR CDR3. From the multiplex PCR reads, TCRdb called clonotypes with MiXCR, one entry per CDR3 protein. This repertoire shows 800,000 or so distinct CDR3 sequences, 38% found once; its top ten account for approximately 8.7%. The sample comprised blood. The receptors were sampled from a man aged 18 to 29 with Graves' hyperthyroidism.

The chain has TRBV6-5 and TRBJ1-2; 9 bases agree with TRBD1. In germline, CDR1 is MNHEY, CDR2 SVGAGI. The CDR3 runs 14 residues. V shed 5 bases, J shed 8 bases, and the junction held 9 bases outside the gene matches. CDR3 in DNA: TGTGCCAGCAGTGCCACAGGGGGCGCCTGGGGCTACACCTTC. Its translation: CASSATGGAWGYTF.

The chain has TRBV2 and TRBJ1-5; TRBD1 matches 8 bases. CDR3 length: 17 residues. The germline gives CDR1 SNHLY, CDR2 FYNNEI. Germline trimming cut 5 bases from V and 0 bases from J; bases unmatched to any gene: 9. CDR3 loop: CASSRCRDRYSNQPQHF. CDR3 sequence (DNA): TGTGCCAGCAGTCGCTGCCGGGACAGGTATAGCAATCAGCCCCAGCATTTT.

There are many counts of this clonotype. The J gene is TRBJ2-6, the V gene TRBV2, with D perhaps matching TRBD2 (5 bases). CDR3 length equals 15 residues. Trimming took off 7 bases at V and 2 bases at J, with 12 bases between the two ends. Germline V gene data show CDR1 as SNHLY and CDR2 as FYNNEI. The CDR3 DNA reads TGTGCCAGCACCCTTCGGGAAACTGGGGCCAACGTCCTGACTTTC. It codes for CASTLRETGANVLTF.

There are many counts of this clonotype. This rearrangement joins TRBV15 to TRBJ1-2; TRBD1 agrees at 10 bases. The CDR3 extends over 15 amino acids. J was trimmed by 8 bases and V by 1 base; bases with no gene match: 7. CDR1 and CDR2 (germline): LNHNV, YYDKDF (reference sequence). This CDR3 reads CATSRAGTGVEGYTF. The CDR3 DNA sequence: TGTGCCACCAGCAGAGCCGGGACAGGGGTTGAGGGCTACACCTTC.

This clonotype was observed at least ten times. The CDR3 nucleotides read TGTGCCATCAGTGAGTCCACTCCAAGTCCGGCAACCTTC. This encodes CAISESTPSPATF. V gene TRBV10-3 combines with J gene TRBJ1-2; unclear D gene. The CDR3 contains 13 residues. V gave up 0 bases and J gave up 14 bases, with 16 bases separating them. Germline CDR1 and CDR2: ENHRY and SYGVKD.

The rearrangement joins TRBV28 to TRBJ2-7, with D possibly called TRBD1 or TRBD2 (5 bases each). The CDR3 loop spans 14 amino acids. With 2 bases removed from V and 4 bases from J, the gap between germline ends came to 12 bases. Germline CDR1 and CDR2: MDHEN and SYDVKM. The CDR3 loop is CASSLRDGEYEQYF. Here the CDR3 DNA reads TGTGCCAGCAGTTTAAGGGACGGAGAATACGAGCAGTACTTC.

The CDR3: CSASGQGAYEQYF. In DNA, the CDR3 is TGCAGTGCCTCGGGACAGGGGGCCTACGAGCAGTACTTC. V gene TRBV20-1 combines with J gene TRBJ2-7; 11 bases are shared with TRBD1. CDR3 length: 13 residues. The J segment lost 2 bases and the V segment lost 6 bases, leaving 3 bases of the junction unmatched. CDR1 and CDR2 (germline): DFQATT, SNEGSKA (reference sequence).

This clonotype has a count of ten or more. This chain uses TRBV2 with TRBJ1-5; no reliable D call. This CDR3 has 15 amino acids. With 2 bases removed from V and 7 bases from J, the gap between germline ends came to 15 bases. Germline V gene data show CDR1 as SNHLY and CDR2 as FYNNEI. CDR3: CASSESAAIGQPQHF. CDR3 sequence (DNA): TGTGCCAGCAGTGAATCGGCGGCCATTGGGCAGCCCCAGCATTTT.